This TCR beta chain was obtained from a study of TIL therapy for anti-PD-1-resistant metastatic lung cancer. The time point denotes: pre-treatment sample, taken before nivolumab and TIL therapy. The immunoSEQ assay was v3. Sequencing was performed with immunoSEQ multiplex PCR; in TCRdb, only in-frame clones are kept and a portion is missing. The sample has under 55,000 clones; around 80% are singletons. V dropped 7 bases and J dropped 8; count of bases not matched to a gene: 11. The CDR3 runs to 14 residues. Germline V gene data show CDR1 as SNHLY and CDR2 as FYNNEI. The sequencing used blood, collected at baseline. The source of this sequence is a woman aged 30 to 85 with non-small cell lung cancer. The gene calls are TRBV2 and TRBJ1-1; TRBD1 matches 9 bases. In nucleotides, the CDR3 is TGTGCCAGCAAGACTGGGACAGGGCCATCCGAAGCTTTCTTT. This sequence encodes CASKTGTGPSEAFF.